The 10 T cell receptor beta chains below all came from one sample that was sequenced in a study of chronic HIV infection and antiretroviral therapy. TCRdb called the 5' RACE reads again in MiXCR, with one record for every CDR3 protein. The profile shows approximately 30,000 distinct CDR3 sequences, about 9.7% of them singletons. The specimen was peripheral blood. The receptors shown here come from an adult who had HIV and had not received antiretroviral therapy, or was an uninfected healthy control (not recorded which).

This clonotype was seen at least ten times. The chain couples TRBV3-1 to TRBJ2-5; 10 nucleotides match TRBD1. Germline V gives CDR1 LGHDT, CDR2 YNNKEL (reference sequence). V dropped 3 bases and J dropped 5; count of bases not matched to a gene: 9. The CDR3 has 16 residues. DNA for the CDR3: TGTGCCAGCAGCCACTCCCGACAGGGGGCAAGGGAGACCCAGTACTTC. This codes for CASSHSRQGARETQYF.

This clonotype has only a few counts. The V and J genes are TRBV5-1 and TRBJ1-1; 8 positions agree with TRBD1. Germline lookup yields CDR1 SGHRS and CDR2 YFSETQ. This CDR3 region has 16 residues. Trimming took 0 bases from V and 1 from J; bases not matched to a gene: 5. In nucleotides, the CDR3 is TGCGCCAGCAGCTTGGATGCAGGGGGCGCGAACACTGAAGCTTTCTTT. Its translation is CASSLDAGGANTEAFF.

This clonotype was recorded many times. The CDR3 spells CASSHGGYEQFF. The CDR3 DNA reads as TGCGCCAGCAGCCACGGGGGCTATGAGCAGTTCTTC. The chain uses TRBV5-1 and TRBJ2-1; the D call may be TRBD1 or TRBD2 (6 bases each). Germline lookup yields CDR1 SGHRS and CDR2 YFSETQ. CDR3 size: 12 residues. Trimming left V 4 bases short and J 8 bases short, with 10 bases between.

The sample holds a few counts of this clonotype. The V and J genes are TRBV6-6 and TRBJ1-5; no clear D. This CDR3 region has 15 residues. V gave up 2 bases and J gave up 5 bases, with 13 bases separating them. CDR1 is MNHNY, CDR2 SVGAGI, per germline (reference sequence). DNA for the CDR3: TGTGCCAGCAGTTACGGGCTCGGTGGGGATCAGCCCCAGCATTTT. Its translation is CASSYGLGGDQPQHF.

This clonotype was counted between two and nine times. The gene calls are TRBV2 and TRBJ1-3, with unresolved D. CDR3 length: 11 amino acids. V gave up 7 bases and J gave up 3 bases, with 4 bases separating them. Germline lookup yields CDR1 SNHLY and CDR2 FYNNEI. The DNA of the CDR3 is TGTGCCAGCAACGGTGGAAACACCATATATTTT. This gives the protein CASNGGNTIYF.

J is TRBJ1-1 and V is TRBV14; D not resolved. CDR3 length: 13 residues. Between the trimmed V and J ends, which lost 0 bases and 3 bases, there was a span of 5 bases. CDR1 and CDR2 from the germline V gene are SGHDN and FVKESK. CDR3 protein: CASSQEAYTEAFF. The CDR3 DNA reads as TGTGCCAGCAGCCAAGAAGCCTACACTGAAGCTTTCTTT.

This clonotype was counted ten times or more. The CDR3 spells CASSLITGSGNTIYF. DNA for the CDR3: TGTGCCAGCAGCTTAATTACAGGGTCTGGAAACACCATATATTTT. This chain links TRBV7-2 with TRBJ1-3, with a possible D match to TRBD1 (6 bases). Per the germline V gene, CDR1 is SGHTA and CDR2 is FQGNSA. This CDR3 has 15 amino acids. V was trimmed by 2 bases and J by 1 base, leaving 9 bases between them.

The rearrangement joins TRBV29-1 to TRBJ2-5; 8 bases are shared with TRBD1. The CDR3 extends over 14 amino acids. With 1 base clipped from V and 5 bases from J, the junction kept 6 bases outside the gene matches. The germline CDR1 and CDR2 sequences are SQVTM and ANQGSEA. This CDR3 reads CSVEVPGGGETQYF. The CDR3 coding sequence is TGCAGCGTTGAAGTGCCAGGGGGCGGGGAGACCCAGTACTTC.

This clonotype has a handful of counts. This chain connects TRBV5-1 to TRBJ2-3; 8 nucleotides align to TRBD2. Germline V gene lookup returns CDR1 SGHRS and CDR2 YFSETQ. V shed 4 bases, J shed 4 bases, and the junction held 5 bases outside the gene matches. The CDR3 is made up of 14 amino acids. The CDR3 region has the DNA TGCGCCAGCAGCCTGGCGGGGGGCCCAGATACGCAGTATTTT. Protein product: CASSLAGGPDTQYF.

This clonotype showed up just a few times. V usage is TRBV7-8 and J usage is TRBJ1-5; D is unclear. V shed 1 base and J shed 0 bases, with 7 bases lying between them. This CDR3 is built from 15 residues. Germline assignment: CDR1 SGHVS and CDR2 FQNEAQ. The CDR3 protein is CASSLEGYSNQPQHF. CDR3 in DNA: TGTGCCAGCAGCTTAGAGGGATATAGCAATCAGCCCCAGCATTTT.